This T cell receptor (beta chain) was captured by sequencing in a study of blood T cell repertoires in COVID-19. Data came from immunoSEQ multiplex PCR; TCRdb stores just in-frame clones and leaves some out. Altogether 80,000 or so clones are present, roughly 85% being singletons, with the ten largest covering 9.6%. Germline V gives CDR1 SQVTM, CDR2 ANQGSEA. This CDR3 contains 15 residues. Germline trimming cut 6 bases from V and 5 bases from J; bases unmatched to any gene: 11. This chain uses TRBV29-1 with TRBJ2-5; 11 nucleotides match TRBD1. The receptor's source is a man aged 45-65 years with COVID-19, enrolled during active disease. The material sequenced was peripheral blood. Written as DNA, the CDR3 is TGCAGCGTGGACCCGGGACAGGGGGTTGGGGAGACCCAGTACTTC. Its translation is CSVDPGQGVGETQYF.